This record looks at one T cell receptor (beta chain) sequence and its context. Trimming cost V 8 bases and J 10 bases; bases outside gene matches: 13. The CDR3 is 14 residues long. Germline loops: CDR1 MNHEY, CDR2 SMNVEV (reference sequence). The sample is drawn from a study of shared clonotypes between healthy human individuals. On the study more broadly: Per-donor plates numbered three CD4 naive, three CD4 memory, two CD8 naive and one CD8 memory.

The assay was immunoSEQ multiplex PCR, and TCRdb's table has in-frame clones only and misses some. The sample lists more than 1,200,000 clones, approximately 98.5% seen once, with roughly 0.35% in the top ten. The J gene is TRBJ2-1, the V gene TRBV27; 8 bases are a match to TRBD2. Sample: naive CD4+ T cells sorted from blood. The subset denotes: CD45RA+ positively selected. This sequence originates from a man between 25 and 39 years old in good health. The CDR3 sequence is CASWPSGQLVEQFF. The CDR3 DNA reads TGTGCCAGCTGGCCTAGCGGGCAGTTAGTCGAGCAGTTCTTC.